What follows are 26 T cell receptor beta chains derived from one specimen sequenced in a study of beta chain features in type 1 diabetes. Study observations and caveats: Among patients with Type 1 diabetes, TCRB CDR3s were moderately but significantly shorter in every one of the four CD4+ subsets.

The isolated RNA, all of it, was reverse transcribed, so expressed TCRB transcripts were what got sequenced. The repertoire was sequenced with immunoSEQ multiplex PCR; TCRdb's copy has only in-frame clones and lacks some. The data show 250,000 to 300,000 clones, 13% to 15% seen once. These receptors lack a known antigen. The sample comprised naive CD4+ T cells from blood. The receptors here all came from a man under 40 with type 1 diabetes.

This clone showed up just a few times. The V call is TRBV2, the J call TRBJ2-7; D perhaps matches TRBD1 (6 bases). There are 15 residues in the CDR3. Trimming took off 4 bases at V and 0 bases at J, with 13 bases between the two ends. Germline assignment: CDR1 SNHLY and CDR2 FYNNEI. The CDR3 nucleotides are TGTGCCAGCAGTGGTCTGGACAGATCCTCCTACGAGCAGTACTTC. This translates into CASSGLDRSSYEQYF. Combining the CDR3 with reference TRBV2 and TRBJ2-7 gives the whole variable domain EPEVTQTPSHQVTQMGQEVILRCVPISNHLYFYWYRQILGQKVEFLVSFYNNEISEKSEIFDDQFSVERPDGSNFTLKIRSTKLEDSAMYFCASSGLDRSSYEQYFGPGTRLTVT.

The rearrangement joins TRBV5-6 to TRBJ1-2; no firm D call. Germline lookup yields CDR1 SGHDT and CDR2 YYEEEE. The CDR3 runs 13 residues. V lost 2 bases and J 8 bases, leaving 13 bases between the germline ends. DNA for the CDR3: TGTGCCAGCAGCTTCAGCGCGACCCAAGGCTACACCTTC. Amino acid sequence: CASSFSATQGYTF. Filled out from reference TRBV5-6 and TRBJ1-2, the complete variable domain reads DAGVTQSPTHLIKTRGQQVTLRCSPKSGHDTVSWYQQALGQGPQFIFQYYEEEERQRGNFPDRFSGHQFPNYSSELNVNALLLGDSALYLCASSFSATQGYTFGSGTRLTVV.

This clone was seen a few times. V and J are TRBV29-1 and TRBJ2-7; TRBD2 matches 7 bases. The CDR3 is 15 amino acids. V gave up 6 bases and J gave up 2 bases; unmatched junction bases: 13. Germline V gene data show CDR1 as SQVTM and CDR2 as ANQGSEA. The CDR3 spells CSVSGTKRDPYEQYF. CDR3 coding DNA: TGCAGCGTGAGCGGGACCAAAAGGGACCCCTACGAGCAGTACTTC.

The chain is built from TRBV19 and TRBJ1-1, with a tentative D call TRBD1 (5 bases). The CDR3 runs to 12 residues. V shed 7 bases and J shed 1 base, with 7 bases lying between them. CDR1 and CDR2 from the germline V gene are LNHDA and SQIVND (reference sequence). This CDR3 is CASNDRNTEAFF. CDR3 DNA sequence: TGTGCCAGTAATGACAGGAACACTGAAGCTTTCTTT.

This clone was counted a few times. V gene TRBV5-1 combines with J gene TRBJ2-5; the match to TRBD1 covers 9 bases. The V gene end was trimmed by 4 bases and the J gene end by 2 bases; junction bases not matched to a gene: 3. Germline V lookup: CDR1 SGHRS, CDR2 YFSETQ. CDR3 length equals 14 residues. CDR3 coding DNA: TGCGCCAGCAGCACAGGACAGGGGCAAGAGACCCAGTACTTC. As protein: CASSTGQGQETQYF.

This clone came up a few times. The CDR3 reads CASSLEGGHTDTQYF. The CDR3 region has the DNA TGTGCCAGCAGCTTAGAGGGTGGACATACAGATACGCAGTATTTT. The chain carries TRBV7-2 and TRBJ2-3; possible D gene TRBD1, 5 bases. The CDR3 is made up of 15 amino acids. Trimming took 1 base from V and 3 from J, leaving 11 bases between them. The germline V gene encodes CDR1 SGHTA and CDR2 FQGNSA.

The sample holds a few counts of this clone. The V gene is TRBV11-1, the J gene TRBJ1-5; possibly TRBD1 for D (6 bases). From germline, CDR1 is SGHAT and CDR2 FQDESV (reference sequence). This CDR3 has 14 amino acids. V shed 3 bases and J shed 7 bases, with 13 bases lying between them. The CDR3 nucleotides read TGTGCCAGCAGCTTTGGACAGCCGGGCCAGCCCCAGCATTTT. Its translation is CASSFGQPGQPQHF.

This clone was seen a handful of times. The chain employs TRBV27 and TRBJ1-5; D is unclear. Trimming pared 6 bases from V and 2 bases from J, leaving 8 bases between. Germline V lookup: CDR1 MNHEY, CDR2 SMNVEV (reference sequence). The CDR3 consists of 13 residues. The CDR3 loop reads CASSVRGNQPQHF. In DNA form, the CDR3 reads TGTGCCAGCAGCGTCCGCGGCAATCAGCCCCAGCATTTT.

This clone appeared a few times. This rearrangement joins TRBV7-9 to TRBJ1-2; 9 nucleotides line up with TRBD1. Germline trimming cut 3 bases from V and 2 bases from J; bases unmatched to any gene: 1. The CDR3 has 14 amino acids. CDR1 and CDR2 from the germline V gene are SEHNR and FQNEAQ (reference sequence). This CDR3 reads CASSFGQGNYGYTF. In DNA, the CDR3 is TGTGCCAGCAGCTTCGGACAGGGGAACTATGGCTACACCTTC.

This clone was seen only a few times. V is TRBV7-9 and J is TRBJ2-1; D is unclear. Germline CDR1 and CDR2: SEHNR and FQNEAQ (reference sequence). V lost 8 bases, J lost 4 bases, and 9 bases lay in between. The CDR3 has 12 amino acids. The CDR3 nucleotides are TGTGCCAGCTCCCGAGATTACAATGAGCAGTTCTTC. Translated, it gives CASSRDYNEQFF.

In its sample, this clone was seen a few times. The chain is built from TRBV11-2 and TRBJ2-1, with 7 bases matching TRBD2. With 5 bases clipped from V and 12 bases from J, the junction kept 10 bases outside the gene matches. The CDR3 spans 13 residues. Germline values: CDR1 SGHAT, CDR2 FQNNGV. CDR3 bases: TGTGCCAGCAGCCCAGTGGGGGGGAGGGGGCAGTTCTTC. It specifies CASSPVGGRGQFF.

In its sample, this clone was seen a few times. Different DNA sequences within this sample yield the same CDR3. This chain joins TRBV14 and TRBJ2-1, with 12 bases identical to TRBD2. This CDR3 region has 15 residues. In germline, CDR1 is SGHDN, CDR2 FVKESK. The junction had 1 base not matched to a gene; V was cut back by 3 bases and J by 4 bases. CDR3: CASSQGLAGYNEQFF. DNA of the CDR3: TGTGCCAGCAGCCAGGGACTAGCGGGTTACAATGAGCAGTTCTTC.

The chain recombines TRBV27 with TRBJ2-7, with 9 bases identical to TRBD2. V dropped 5 bases and J dropped 2; count of bases not matched to a gene: 10. Germline lookup yields CDR1 MNHEY and CDR2 SMNVEV (reference sequence). The CDR3 loop spans 16 amino acids. CDR3 sequence reads: CASSTNLAGSPYEQYF. The DNA of the CDR3 is TGTGCCAGCAGTACAAATCTAGCGGGGTCGCCCTACGAGCAGTACTTC.

The chain carries TRBV5-1 and TRBJ2-5; TRBD2 aligns across 12 bases. Germline CDR1 is SGHRS and CDR2 is YFSETQ. V dropped 6 bases and J dropped 3; count of bases not matched to a gene: 12. The CDR3 totals 17 residues. The CDR3 loop is CASNSLGTSGLEETQYF. Here the CDR3 DNA reads TGCGCCAGCAACTCCCTCGGGACTAGCGGGTTAGAAGAGACCCAGTACTTC.

This chain links TRBV9 with TRBJ1-2; possibly TRBD1 for D (6 bases). Germline loops: CDR1 SGDLS, CDR2 YYNGEE. This CDR3 is 14 amino acids long. Between the trimmed V and J ends, which lost 2 bases and 2 bases, there was a span of 10 bases. CDR3: CASSVRQGNYGYTF. The CDR3, as DNA: TGTGCCAGCAGCGTGAGGCAGGGGAACTATGGCTACACCTTC.

The rearrangement links TRBV4-3 to TRBJ2-5, with TRBD1 identical over 8 bases. There are 15 residues in the CDR3. V lost 1 base and J lost 8; bases outside the gene matches: 9. Germline CDR1 LGHNA, CDR2 YSLEER. The CDR3 sequence is CASSQASGTGRTQYF. The CDR3 DNA reads TGCGCCAGCAGCCAAGCGAGTGGGACAGGTCGAACCCAGTACTTC.

The V gene is TRBV7-9, the J gene TRBJ2-3; 10 bases agree with TRBD2. Trimming took 5 bases from V and 6 from J; bases not matched to a gene: 8. The germline V gene encodes CDR1 SEHNR and CDR2 FQNEAQ (reference sequence). The CDR3 covers 15 residues. DNA for the CDR3: TGTGCCAGCAGCCGAACTAGCGGGATCGGGGATACGCAGTATTTT. Translation: CASSRTSGIGDTQYF.

This chain links TRBV27 with TRBJ2-6; the D is unclear. Trimming took 5 bases from V and 0 from J, leaving 8 bases between them. The CDR3 covers 15 residues. Germline-derived CDR1 and CDR2 are MNHEY and SMNVEV (reference sequence). The chain's CDR3 is CASSPRVSGANVLTF. The CDR3 DNA follows: TGTGCCAGCAGTCCCCGGGTCTCTGGGGCCAACGTCCTGACTTTC.

The genes are TRBV6-6 and TRBJ2-7; 7 nucleotides align to TRBD2. Germline V CDR1 and CDR2: MNHNY, SVGAGI (reference sequence). The ends lost 4 bases at V and 4 bases at J; junction bases unmatched: 13. CDR3 length: 16 residues. DNA of the CDR3: TGTGCCAGCAGTTCGGCGGGAGTCGGGGGGACTTACGAGCAGTACTTC. It specifies CASSSAGVGGTYEQYF.

A few counts support this clone. This sample includes further DNA sequences coding for the same CDR3. V and J are TRBV10-3 and TRBJ1-1; TRBD1 matches at 9 bases. The CDR3 sequence is 14 residues long. CDR1 is ENHRY and CDR2 is SYGVKD in the germline V gene. With 5 bases clipped from V and 3 bases from J, the junction kept 4 bases outside the gene matches. In nucleotides, the CDR3 is TGTGCCATCAGTCGGACAGGGGTTGACACTGAAGCTTTCTTT. Its protein product is CAISRTGVDTEAFF.

The chain links TRBV5-4 to TRBJ1-4, with 9 bases matching TRBD1. The J segment lost 8 bases and the V segment lost 4 bases, leaving 9 bases of the junction unmatched. Per the germline V gene, CDR1 is SGHNT and CDR2 is YYREEE (reference sequence). The CDR3 totals 15 residues. CDR3 nucleotides: TGTGCCAGCAGCAGCGGGACAGGGAGAAAGGAAAAACTGTTTTTT. Protein product: CASSSGTGRKEKLFF.

The J gene is TRBJ1-5, the V gene TRBV7-2; no firm D call. The V gene's germline CDR1 is SGHTA and CDR2 FQGNSA. This CDR3 is built from 19 residues. V lost 2 bases to trimming and J lost 0 bases, with 20 bases between them. In DNA, the CDR3 is TGTGCCAGCAGCTTACGGGAACAAGGGCTTACATATAGCAATCAGCCCCAGCATTTT. This sequence encodes CASSLREQGLTYSNQPQHF. The full variable domain, in which reference TRBV7-2 and TRBJ1-5 provide the parts outside the CDR3, is GAGVSQSPSNKVTEKGKDVELRCDPISGHTALYWYRQSLGQGLEFLIYFQGNSAPDKSGLPSDRFSAERTGGSVSTLTIQRTQQEDSAVYLCASSLREQGLTYSNQPQHFGDGTRLSIL.

This clone occurred a few times. The chain joins TRBV28 to TRBJ2-1; 7 bases agree with TRBD2. The CDR3 consists of 16 residues. CDR1 MDHEN and CDR2 SYDVKM come from the germline V gene. Trimming at V came to 5 bases and at J to 2 bases, leaving 9 bases not matched to a gene. The chain's CDR3 is CASSPGGSGTYNEQFF. CDR3 in DNA: TGTGCCAGCAGTCCGGGTGGAAGCGGGACCTACAATGAGCAGTTCTTC.

This clone was detected only a few times. V and J are TRBV14 and TRBJ2-3; D perhaps matches TRBD2 (5 bases). Germline V gene data show CDR1 as SGHDN and CDR2 as FVKESK. Trimming shortened V by 4 bases and J by 4 bases, and 15 bases separated the two germline ends. This CDR3 spans 15 amino acids. CDR3 DNA: TGTGCCAGCAGCCTACTAGGCTTTGAATCAGATACGCAGTATTTT. It codes for CASSLLGFESDTQYF.

V and J are TRBV18 and TRBJ1-5; D not certain. With 3 bases removed from V and 1 base from J, the gap between germline ends came to 13 bases. Germline-derived CDR1 and CDR2 are KGHSH and LQKENI. The CDR3 runs 16 residues. CDR3 coding DNA: TGTGCCAGCTCACCCTCGGGGATTAGAAGCAATCAGCCCCAGCATTTT. Translating it yields CASSPSGIRSNQPQHF.

This clone appeared a few times. The chain links TRBV9 to TRBJ2-1; the match to TRBD2 covers 9 bases. CDR3 length: 14 amino acids. V trimming: 6 bases; J trimming: 10 bases; junction bases outside the gene matches: 11. Germline assignment: CDR1 SGDLS and CDR2 YYNGEE. CDR3 sequence reads: CASTVASGTGEQFF. The CDR3 DNA is TGTGCCAGCACAGTGGCTAGCGGGACGGGGGAGCAGTTCTTC.